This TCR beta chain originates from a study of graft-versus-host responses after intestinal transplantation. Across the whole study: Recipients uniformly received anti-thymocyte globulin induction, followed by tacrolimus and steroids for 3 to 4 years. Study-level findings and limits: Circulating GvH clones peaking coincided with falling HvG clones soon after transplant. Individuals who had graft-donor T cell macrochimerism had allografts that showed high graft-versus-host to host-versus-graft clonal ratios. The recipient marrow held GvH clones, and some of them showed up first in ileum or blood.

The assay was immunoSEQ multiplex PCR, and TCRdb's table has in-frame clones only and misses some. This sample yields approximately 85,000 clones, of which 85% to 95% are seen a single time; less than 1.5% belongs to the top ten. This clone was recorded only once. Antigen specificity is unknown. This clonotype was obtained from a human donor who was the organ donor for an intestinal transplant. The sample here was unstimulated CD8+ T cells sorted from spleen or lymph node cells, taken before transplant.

CDR3 DNA sequence: TGTGCCAGCAGTCGATACACCTCGGGGAAGAAAAACATTCAGTACTTC. This gives the protein CASSRYTSGKKNIQYF. This chain joins TRBV6-6 and TRBJ2-4; possibly TRBD2 for D (5 bases). The CDR3 contains 16 residues. The germline gives CDR1 MNHNY, CDR2 SVGAGI (reference sequence). Trimming shortened V by 5 bases and J by 4 bases, and 18 bases separated the two germline ends.